Listed here is a single T cell receptor beta chain. These data originate in a study of blood T cell repertoires in COVID-19. Profiled with immunoSEQ multiplex PCR; TCRdb holds only in-frame clones, not every one. The table includes about 300,000 clones, around 85% detected once. Germline V gene lookup returns CDR1 SGDLS and CDR2 YYNGEE. The CDR3 sequence is 16 residues long. Losses at the gene ends were 3 bases for V and 2 bases for J; bases not matched to a gene: 9. The clonotype comes from a human donor with COVID-19, enrolled during active disease. The donor label of this sample is uncertain. The specimen was peripheral blood. The chain employs TRBV9 and TRBJ1-1; 8 bases line up with TRBD1. The CDR3 DNA reads TGTGCCAGCAGCGCCGGACAGGGAGTGGGAAACACTGAAGCTTTCTTT. It translates to CASSAGQGVGNTEAFF.